The 14 T cell receptor beta chains below come from one sample, sequenced in a study of cytomegalovirus exposure and HLA in healthy donors. PCR used 60 Vbeta primers and 13 Jbeta primers. Generated by immunoSEQ multiplex PCR, the TCRdb table keeps only in-frame clones and is missing some. Of under 200,000 clones listed, about four fifths are singletons. The sample taken for sequencing was PBMCs. The origin of the receptors is a male donor in good health and CMV-seropositive.

The rearrangement uses TRBV5-4 and TRBJ2-1; 8 positions agree with TRBD2. The V segment lost 2 bases and the J segment 3 bases; nucleotides outside the gene matches: 4. Per germline, CDR1 SGHNT and CDR2 YYREEE (reference sequence). This CDR3 comprises 15 residues. The CDR3 loop is CASSFRAGVYNEQFF. In nucleotides, the CDR3 is TGTGCCAGCAGCTTTCGAGCGGGAGTCTACAATGAGCAGTTCTTC.

The rearrangement links TRBV7-9 to TRBJ1-1; D not certain. Germline CDR1 and CDR2: SEHNR and FQNEAQ (reference sequence). The CDR3 contains 13 residues. Trimming took off 5 bases at V and 6 bases at J, with 13 bases between the two ends. The CDR3 region is CASSPSMMPEAFF. CDR3 DNA: TGTGCCAGCAGCCCCAGTATGATGCCTGAAGCTTTCTTT.

The chain couples TRBV7-2 to TRBJ2-3; D not certain. The V gene lost 5 bases and the J gene lost 4 bases, with 10 bases spanning the gap. There are 13 residues in the CDR3. Germline CDR1 and CDR2: SGHTA and FQGNSA. CDR3 bases: TGTGCCAGCAGCCCTCAGCGCTCAGATACGCAGTATTTT. This codes for CASSPQRSDTQYF. The variable domain in full, with the rest retrieved from reference TRBV7-2 and TRBJ2-3, is GAGVSQSPSNKVTEKGKDVELRCDPISGHTALYWYRQSLGQGLEFLIYFQGNSAPDKSGLPSDRFSAERTGGSVSTLTIQRTQQEDSAVYLCASSPQRSDTQYFGPGTRLTVL.

V is TRBV7-2 and J is TRBJ2-1, with 8 bases matching TRBD2. V was pared by 1 base and J by 11 bases, with 4 bases of the junction left unmatched. The CDR3 is 13 amino acids. Germline loops: CDR1 SGHTA, CDR2 FQGNSA. CDR3 protein: CASSLDASGQQFF. DNA of the CDR3: TGTGCCAGCAGCTTAGATGCTAGCGGGCAGCAGTTCTTC.

The rearrangement uses TRBV6-5 and TRBJ2-1; the D gene is possibly TRBD1 (7 bases). The V gene's germline CDR1 is MNHEY and CDR2 SVGAGI. The CDR3 spans 14 residues. V shed 4 bases and J shed 1 base, with 8 bases lying between them. Written as DNA, the CDR3 is TGTGCCAGCAGTTCAGGGGGGTCCTACAATGAGCAGTTCTTC. It encodes CASSSGGSYNEQFF.

With regard to this clone: A read error may produce the germline difference seen at one junction end. V gene TRBV7-9 combines with J gene TRBJ2-7, with 10 bases lining up with TRBD1. The CDR3 sequence is 14 residues long. Germline lookup yields CDR1 SEHNR and CDR2 FQNEAQ (reference sequence). The CDR3 DNA is TGTTCCAGCAGCTTAGTCGGGACAGGGGCCGAGCAGTACTTC. Its protein product is CSSSLVGTGAEQYF.

This chain connects TRBV18 to TRBJ2-3; TRBD2 matches at 14 bases. The junction had 4 bases not matched to a gene; V was cut back by 4 bases and J by 1 base. Germline V gene sequence: CDR1 KGHSH, CDR2 LQKENI. This CDR3 region has 17 residues. The CDR3 region has the DNA TGTGCCAGCTCACGAGGACTAGCGGGGGGAGGCACAGATACGCAGTATTTT. It yields the protein CASSRGLAGGGTDTQYF. The entire variable domain, with the rest obtained from reference TRBV18 and TRBJ2-3, is as follows: NAGVMQNPRHLVRRRGQEARLRCSPMKGHSHVYWYRQLPEEGLKFMVYLQKENIIDESGMPKERFSAEFPKEGPSILRIQQVVRGDSAAYFCASSRGLAGGGTDTQYFGPGTRLTVL.

This clone has a single count. V is TRBV6-1 and J is TRBJ2-5; 10 nucleotides match TRBD2. The CDR3 has 14 amino acids. V shed 5 bases and J 3 bases; nucleotides not matched to a gene: 3. Germline CDR1 and CDR2: MNHNS and SASEGT. As DNA, the CDR3 is TGTGCCAGCAGTAGCGGGGGGGCCGAAGAGACCCAGTACTTC. Translation: CASSSGGAEETQYF.

Comments on this clone: A junction boundary mismatches the germline segment, possibly from a read error. The chain recombines TRBV15 with TRBJ1-1; tentatively, D is TRBD1 (5 bases). The CDR3 loop spans 15 amino acids. Germline V gene data show CDR1 as LNHNV and CDR2 as YYDKDF (reference sequence). In DNA form, the CDR3 reads TGTGCCACCAGCAGAGATTTGGGGGGGAACGCTGAAGCTTTCTTT. Amino acids: CATSRDLGGNAEAFF. Supplemented by reference TRBV15 and TRBJ1-1, the full variable domain reads DAMVIQNPRYQVTQFGKPVTLSCSQTLNHNVMYWYQQKSSQAPKLLFHYYDKDFNNEADTPDNFQSRRPNTSFCFLDIRSPGLGDTAMYLCATSRDLGGNAEAFFGQGTRLTVV.

The rearrangement uses TRBV2 and TRBJ1-6; a possible D gene is TRBD1 (5 bases). Germline V CDR1 and CDR2: SNHLY, FYNNEI. The CDR3 contains 16 residues. The ends were cut back, 5 bases at V and 0 bases at J, with 11 bases in the middle. The CDR3 region has the DNA TGTGCCAGCAGTCCCGACAGCAACTCCTATAATTCACCCCTCCACTTT. It translates to CASSPDSNSYNSPLHF.

The chain recombines TRBV5-6 with TRBJ1-2, with D perhaps matching TRBD1 (5 bases). Germline-derived CDR1 and CDR2 are SGHDT and YYEEEE. V shed 0 bases and J shed 4 bases, with 10 bases lying between them. The CDR3 is made up of 14 amino acids. Written as DNA, the CDR3 is TGTGCCAGCAGCTTGGGTCGGGGGGTCTATGGCTACACCTTC. Translated, it gives CASSLGRGVYGYTF.

The chain joins TRBV29-1 to TRBJ2-1; 10 bases fit TRBD2. V gave up 7 bases and J gave up 4 bases; unmatched junction bases: 7. Germline CDR1 SQVTM, CDR2 ANQGSEA. The CDR3 covers 14 residues. The CDR3 spells CSAAGLAAYNEQFF. In DNA, the CDR3 is TGCAGCGCCGCCGGACTAGCGGCTTACAATGAGCAGTTCTTC.

The chain recombines TRBV11-2 with TRBJ2-5; perhaps TRBD2 as D (7 bases). Between the trimmed V and J ends, which lost 5 bases and 7 bases, there was a span of 17 bases. From germline, CDR1 is SGHAT and CDR2 FQNNGV. CDR3 length: 14 residues. The CDR3 reads CASSNMGGRVTQYF. CDR3 in DNA: TGTGCCAGCAGCAACATGGGGGGGCGCGTGACCCAGTACTTC.

The chain joins TRBV7-9 to TRBJ2-1, with 8 bases identical to TRBD2. V gave up 2 bases and J gave up 0 bases; unmatched junction bases: 3. The germline gives CDR1 SEHNR, CDR2 FQNEAQ (reference sequence). The CDR3 is 16 amino acids. This chain's CDR3 is CASSLQAGDSYNEQFF. The CDR3, as DNA: TGTGCCAGCAGCTTACAAGCGGGAGACTCCTACAATGAGCAGTTCTTC. The entire variable domain, with the rest obtained from reference TRBV7-9 and TRBJ2-1, is as follows: DTGVSQNPRHKITKRGQNVTFRCDPISEHNRLYWYRQTLGQGPEFLTYFQNEAQLEKSRLLSDRFSAERPKGSFSTLEIQRTEQGDSAMYLCASSLQAGDSYNEQFFGPGTRLTVL.